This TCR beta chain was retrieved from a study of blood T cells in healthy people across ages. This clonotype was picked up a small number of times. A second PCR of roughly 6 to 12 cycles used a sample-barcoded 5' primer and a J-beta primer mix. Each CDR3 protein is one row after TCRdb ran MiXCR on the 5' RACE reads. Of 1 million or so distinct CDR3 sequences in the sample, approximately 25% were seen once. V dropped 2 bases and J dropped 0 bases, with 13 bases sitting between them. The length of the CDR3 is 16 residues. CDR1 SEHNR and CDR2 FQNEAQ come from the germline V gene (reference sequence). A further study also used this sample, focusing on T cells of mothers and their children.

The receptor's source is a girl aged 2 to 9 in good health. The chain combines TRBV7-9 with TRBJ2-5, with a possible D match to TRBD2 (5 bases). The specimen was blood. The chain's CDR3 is CASSLTDLLDQETQYF. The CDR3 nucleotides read TGTGCCAGCAGCTTAACCGACCTACTAGACCAAGAGACCCAGTACTTC. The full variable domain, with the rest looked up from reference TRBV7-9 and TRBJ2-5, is DTGVSQNPRHKITKRGQNVTFRCDPISEHNRLYWYRQTLGQGPEFLTYFQNEAQLEKSRLLSDRFSAERPKGSFSTLEIQRTEQGDSAMYLCASSLTDLLDQETQYFGPGTRLLVL.